This T cell receptor (beta chain) derives from a study of T cells in Graves' hyperthyroidism and ophthalmopathy. Study-wide results and caveats: Most clonotypes that expanded in the thyroid above 0.001 also showed up in blood. Ophthalmopathy and stable hyperthyroidism were told apart by a 13 V-J model.

CDR1 is LNHDA, CDR2 SQIVND, per germline (reference sequence). The length of the CDR3 is 18 residues. The germline V and J ends were trimmed by 0 bases and 2 bases, with 19 bases remaining between them. This clonotype was seen ten or more times. What it binds is unknown. Amplification of TCR beta CDR3 regions was performed using RNA transcripts as template. First-round RT-PCR targeting the TCR CDR3 was performed with the HTBI primer set. TCRdb independently ran MiXCR on the multiplex PCR reads; one entry per CDR3 protein. Among nearly 750,000 distinct CDR3 sequences listed, 30% to 40% were seen once. Patients aged 18 to 65 with hyperthyroidism were newly diagnosed, with duration under 2 months. Diagnostic decisions used clinical symptoms, serum thyroxine and TRAb, thyroid ultrasound and orbital computed tomography.

Source material: blood. The rearrangement uses TRBV19 and TRBJ1-2; weak D call: TRBD1 (6 bases). The clonotype was recovered from a woman aged 35 to 49 with Graves' hyperthyroidism. Written as DNA, the CDR3 is TGTGCCAGTAGTATAGATCTATACAGGCCGGGGGCGAACTATGGCTACACCTTC. As protein: CASSIDLYRPGANYGYTF.